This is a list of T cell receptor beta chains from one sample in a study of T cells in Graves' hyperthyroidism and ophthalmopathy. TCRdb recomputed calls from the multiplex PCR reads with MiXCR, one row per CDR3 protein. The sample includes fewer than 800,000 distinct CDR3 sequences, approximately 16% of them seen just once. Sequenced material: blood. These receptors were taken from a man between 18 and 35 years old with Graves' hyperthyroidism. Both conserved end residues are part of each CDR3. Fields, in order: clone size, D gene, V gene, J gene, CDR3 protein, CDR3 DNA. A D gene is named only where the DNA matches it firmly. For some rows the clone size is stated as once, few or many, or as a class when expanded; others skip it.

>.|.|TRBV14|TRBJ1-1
CASSQVGGWGEAFF
TGTGCCAGCAGCCAAGTAGGTGGCTGGGGCGAAGCTTTCTTT
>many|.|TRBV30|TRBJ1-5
CAWSEGTGLAQPQHF
TGTGCCTGGAGCGAAGGAACAGGTCTCGCTCAGCCCCAGCATTTT
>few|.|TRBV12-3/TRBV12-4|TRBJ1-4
CASKRTPNEKLFF
TGTGCCAGCAAAAGGACACCAAATGAAAAACTGTTTTTT
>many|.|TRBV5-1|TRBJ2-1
CASSPPDREQFF
TGCGCCAGCAGCCCGCCTGACAGGGAGCAGTTCTTC
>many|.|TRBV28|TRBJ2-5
CASRAVVMETQYF
TGTGCCAGCAGGGCAGTGGTAATGGAGACCCAGTACTTC
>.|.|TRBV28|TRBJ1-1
CASSVNGVADTEAFF
TGTGCCAGCAGTGTCAATGGGGTGGCGGACACTGAAGCTTTCTTT
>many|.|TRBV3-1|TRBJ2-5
CASSQLQETQYF
TGTGCCAGCAGCCAACTACAAGAGACCCAGTACTTC
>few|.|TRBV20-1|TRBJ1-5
CSARGFGRRGQPQHF
TGCAGTGCTAGGGGTTTCGGCCGGCGGGGTCAGCCCCAGCATTTT
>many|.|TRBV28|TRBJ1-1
CASVPGLNTEAFF
TGTGCCAGCGTCCCAGGGCTGAACACTGAAGCTTTCTTT
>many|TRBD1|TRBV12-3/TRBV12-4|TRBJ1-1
CASSYPGGEAFF
TGTGCCAGCAGTTACCCAGGGGGTGAAGCTTTCTTT
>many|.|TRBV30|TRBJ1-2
CAWSLLTDSYGYTF
TGTGCCTGGAGTTTGTTAACCGACTCTTATGGCTACACCTTC
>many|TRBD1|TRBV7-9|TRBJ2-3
CASSEGTGTQYF
TGTGCCAGCAGCGAAGGGACAGGGACGCAGTATTTT
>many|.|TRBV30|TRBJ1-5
CAWSVRTPGRGGNQPQHF
TGTGCCTGGAGTGTACGGACCCCGGGGCGAGGTGGCAATCAGCCCCAGCATTTT
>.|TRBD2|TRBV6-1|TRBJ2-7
CASSLTGGKNYEQYF
TGTGCCAGCAGTCTCACCGGGGGGAAGAACTACGAGCAGTACTTC
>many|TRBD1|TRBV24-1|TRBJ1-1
CATSAGQGNTEAFF
TGTGCCACCAGTGCGGGACAGGGAAACACTGAAGCTTTCTTT
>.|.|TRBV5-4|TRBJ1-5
CASSLDRDKPQHF
TGTGCCAGCAGCTTGGATCGAGATAAGCCCCAGCATTTT
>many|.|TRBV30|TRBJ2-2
CAWKRGHGELFF
TGTGCCTGGAAAAGAGGACACGGGGAGCTGTTTTTT
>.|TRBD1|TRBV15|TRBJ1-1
CATSRGLQGTEAFF
TGTGCCACCAGCAGGGGTTTACAGGGGACTGAAGCTTTCTTT
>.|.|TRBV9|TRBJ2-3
CASSHRDSTLRGTDTQYF
TGTGCCAGCAGCCACAGGGACTCAACTCTCCGGGGCACAGATACGCAGTATTTT
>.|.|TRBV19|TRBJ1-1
CASSIKTGTEAFF
TGTGCCAGTAGTATTAAGACCGGCACTGAAGCTTTCTTT
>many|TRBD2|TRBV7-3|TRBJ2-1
CASSFGLAGVEFYNEQFF
TGTGCCAGCAGCTTCGGACTAGCGGGAGTTGAGTTCTACAATGAGCAGTTCTTC
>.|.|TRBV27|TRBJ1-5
CASSPEGQGHQPQHF
TGTGCCAGCAGTCCAGAAGGTCAAGGGCATCAGCCCCAGCATTTT